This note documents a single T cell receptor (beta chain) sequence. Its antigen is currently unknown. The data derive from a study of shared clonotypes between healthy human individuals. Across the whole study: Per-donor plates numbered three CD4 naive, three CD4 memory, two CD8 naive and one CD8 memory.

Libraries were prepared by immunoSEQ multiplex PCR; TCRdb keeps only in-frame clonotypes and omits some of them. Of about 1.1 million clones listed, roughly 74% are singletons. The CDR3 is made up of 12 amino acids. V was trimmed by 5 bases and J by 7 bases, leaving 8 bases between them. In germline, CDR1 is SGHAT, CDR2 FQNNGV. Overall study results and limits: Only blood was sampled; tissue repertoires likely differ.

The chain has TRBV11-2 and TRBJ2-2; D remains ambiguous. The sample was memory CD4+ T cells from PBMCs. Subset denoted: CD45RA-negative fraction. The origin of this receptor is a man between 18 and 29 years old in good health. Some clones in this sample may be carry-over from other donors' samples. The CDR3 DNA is TGTGCCAGCAGCCGGCTGGGCGGGGAGCTGTTTTTT. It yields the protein CASSRLGGELFF.